The text below deals with one TCR beta chain. Its specificity is unknown. This sample stems from a study of T cell responses to AZD1222 COVID-19 vaccine. Study-level results: The breadth and depth of Spike-specific TCRs increased once two AZD1222 doses had been given.

Profiling relied on immunoSEQ multiplex PCR, and the TCRdb table lists in-frame clones only, not all of them. This sample has 100,000 to 150,000 clones, with around 89% found just once. The origin of this receptor is an adult in good health. The sequencing here drew on peripheral blood, taken on day 0 of AZD1222 vaccination.

CDR3 protein: CASSSAGPVNTGELFF. The CDR3 nucleotides read TGTGCCAGCAGCTCAGCCGGGCCAGTGAACACCGGGGAGCTGTTTTTT. The rearrangement links TRBV7-3 to TRBJ2-2, with D unresolved. The CDR3 runs to 16 residues. V shed 4 bases and J shed 1 base, with 13 bases lying between them. Germline-derived CDR1 and CDR2 are SGHTA and FQGTGA.